The 32 T cell receptor beta chains below come from one sample, sequenced in a study of cytomegalovirus exposure and HLA in healthy donors. PCR involved 60 Vbeta and 13 Jbeta primers. The table came from immunoSEQ multiplex PCR; TCRdb's copy has only in-frame clones and leaves some out. This table holds approximately 60,000 clones, 65% to 90% found once. The specimen sequenced was PBMCs. The receptors here all came from a man in his thirties or forties in good health and CMV-seronegative.

The chain carries TRBV7-6 and TRBJ2-5, with D possibly being TRBD1 (6 bases). CDR1 and CDR2 from the germline V gene are SGHVS and FNYEAQ. This CDR3 has 15 amino acids. The V end was cut by 5 bases, the J end by 3 bases, with 16 bases between. In DNA form, the CDR3 reads TGTGCCAGCAGCCCTCGGACAGCCTGGGAAGAGACCCAGTACTTC. Protein: CASSPRTAWEETQYF.

The V and J genes are TRBV5-1 and TRBJ2-6; TRBD1 agrees at 11 bases. Trimming took 4 bases from V and 0 from J; bases not matched to a gene: 3. The CDR3 covers 17 residues. Germline-derived CDR1 and CDR2 are SGHRS and YFSETQ. CDR3 residues: CASSPDRGHSGANVLTF. For the CDR3, the DNA is TGCGCCAGCAGCCCGGACAGGGGGCACTCTGGGGCCAACGTCCTGACTTTC.

V gene TRBV9 combines with J gene TRBJ2-2, with 9 nucleotides matching TRBD1. In germline, CDR1 is SGDLS, CDR2 YYNGEE. Unmatched junction bases numbered 8, after V lost 0 bases and J lost 2 bases. This CDR3 contains 18 residues. In DNA form, the CDR3 reads TGTGCCAGCAGCGTAGGAGGACAGGGGAGGGCCAACACCGGGGAGCTGTTTTTT. Protein sequence: CASSVGGQGRANTGELFF.

V gene TRBV4-1 combines with J gene TRBJ2-7, with D maybe TRBD1 (5 bases). V was clipped by 1 base and J by 4 bases, with 11 bases between them. Germline loops: CDR1 MGHRA, CDR2 YSYEKL. This CDR3 comprises 14 residues. The CDR3 nucleotides are TGCGCCAGCAGCCAAGGGGGCGCTGGGTACGAGCAGTACTTC. Protein: CASSQGGAGYEQYF.

The chain recombines TRBV7-2 with TRBJ2-7, with 16 bases that match TRBD2. After removal of 3 bases from V and 5 bases from J, the junction contained 10 bases not matched to a gene. Per germline, CDR1 SGHTA and CDR2 FQGNSA. The CDR3 runs 18 residues. CDR3 residues: CASSLGLGTSGGAHEQYF. CDR3 in DNA: TGTGCCAGCAGCTTGGGCCTCGGGACTAGCGGGGGGGCCCACGAGCAGTACTTC.

A word on this clone: This same CDR3 is encoded by further DNA sequences in the sample. DNA of the CDR3: TGTGCCAGCAGCTCGAGGGGGGGCGAAGAGACCCAGTACTTC. Translated, it gives CASSSRGGEETQYF. The chain is built from TRBV9 and TRBJ2-5; weak D call: TRBD2 (7 bases). Germline V gives CDR1 SGDLS, CDR2 YYNGEE. The germline V and J ends were trimmed by 4 bases and 3 bases, with 13 bases remaining between them. The CDR3 runs to 14 residues.

This chain connects TRBV7-6 to TRBJ2-7; 13 bases are shared with TRBD2. With V trimmed by 4 bases and J by 3 bases, 3 bases remained unmatched. CDR3 length: 15 amino acids. Germline-derived CDR1 and CDR2 are SGHVS and FNYEAQ. The CDR3 spells CASSSGTSGIYEQYF. The DNA for the CDR3 is TGTGCCAGCAGCTCCGGGACTAGCGGGATCTACGAGCAGTACTTC.

This chain joins TRBV7-9 and TRBJ1-5; 11 bases agree with TRBD1. The trim removed 4 bases at V and 0 bases at J, leaving 5 bases unmatched. The CDR3 length is 17 residues. CDR1 is SEHNR and CDR2 is FQNEAQ in the germline V gene (reference sequence). The CDR3: CASSSTDRGHSNQPQHF. In nucleotides, the CDR3 is TGTGCCAGCAGCTCGACGGACAGGGGGCATAGCAATCAGCCCCAGCATTTT.

This chain joins TRBV6-5 and TRBJ1-4; no definite D call. Germline-derived CDR1 and CDR2 are MNHEY and SVGAGI. The CDR3 consists of 15 residues. V was shortened by 2 bases and J by 8 bases, with 15 bases between the two germline ends. CDR3 region: CASSYDSGTEEKLFF. For the CDR3, the DNA is TGTGCCAGCAGTTACGATTCGGGTACGGAGGAAAAACTGTTTTTT.

The chain combines TRBV4-3 with TRBJ1-2; no clear D gene. Per the germline V gene, CDR1 is LGHNA and CDR2 is YSLEER. This CDR3 spans 14 amino acids. The V end was cut by 0 bases, the J end by 4 bases, with 9 bases between. The CDR3 DNA reads as TGCGCCAGCAGCCAAGAGCGGGGAATCTATGGCTACACCTTC. It is translated as CASSQERGIYGYTF.

The chain has TRBV6-1 and TRBJ1-1, with 7 bases matching TRBD1. The V gene's germline CDR1 is MNHNS and CDR2 SASEGT. The CDR3 is 14 amino acids. Germline trimming cut 7 bases from V and 3 bases from J; bases unmatched to any gene: 8. CDR3 sequence (DNA): TGTGCCAGCACACAAGGGGGCCGGGACACTGAAGCTTTCTTT. Its translation: CASTQGGRDTEAFF.

This chain joins TRBV4-3 and TRBJ2-3; 11 positions match TRBD2. The CDR3 is 14 residues long. CDR1 and CDR2 from the germline V gene are LGHNA and YSLEER. V dropped 6 bases and J dropped 3; count of bases not matched to a gene: 2. The CDR3 nucleotides are TGCGCCAGCAGTCCTAGCGGGGGGACAGATACGCAGTATTTT. This encodes CASSPSGGTDTQYF.

V usage is TRBV7-2 and J usage is TRBJ2-3, with 7 bases that match TRBD2. This CDR3 is 15 amino acids long. V dropped 4 bases and J dropped 1; count of bases not matched to a gene: 5. Germline V gene data show CDR1 as SGHTA and CDR2 as FQGNSA. This CDR3 reads CASSSGTTRTDTQYF. The CDR3 DNA sequence: TGTGCCAGCAGCTCCGGGACTACCCGCACAGATACGCAGTATTTT. Filled out from reference TRBV7-2 and TRBJ2-3, the complete variable domain reads GAGVSQSPSNKVTEKGKDVELRCDPISGHTALYWYRQSLGQGLEFLIYFQGNSAPDKSGLPSDRFSAERTGGSVSTLTIQRTQQEDSAVYLCASSSGTTRTDTQYFGPGTRLTVL.

The chain couples TRBV7-2 to TRBJ2-7, with 10 bases fitting TRBD1. Germline V lookup: CDR1 SGHTA, CDR2 FQGNSA. J gave up 2 bases and V 4 bases, and 8 bases lay outside the gene matches. The CDR3 has 16 amino acids. CDR3 protein: CASSSPRDRGTYEQYF. The CDR3 DNA reads as TGTGCCAGCAGCTCGCCACGGGACAGGGGAACCTACGAGCAGTACTTC.

The J gene is TRBJ1-3, the V gene TRBV5-4; TRBD1 aligns across 7 bases. V lost 4 bases and J lost 1; bases outside the gene matches: 2. CDR3 length equals 14 residues. Per germline, CDR1 SGHNT and CDR2 YYREEE (reference sequence). The CDR3 region is CASSPGGSGNTIYF. CDR3 nucleotide sequence: TGTGCCAGCAGCCCAGGGGGATCTGGAAACACCATATATTTT.

The gene calls are TRBV7-6 and TRBJ2-3; D gene ambiguous. Trimming cost V 2 bases and J 1 base, with 4 bases left between them. The CDR3 is made up of 13 amino acids. CDR1 SGHVS and CDR2 FNYEAQ come from the germline V gene. CDR3 sequence: CASSLTGTDTQYF. The DNA for the CDR3 is TGTGCCAGCAGCTTAACGGGCACAGATACGCAGTATTTT.

The chain recombines TRBV7-8 with TRBJ2-7, with D possibly being TRBD1 (7 bases). This CDR3 is built from 15 residues. V was cut by 7 bases and J by 4 bases, with 20 bases left in between. Germline lookup yields CDR1 SGHVS and CDR2 FQNEAQ. DNA of the CDR3: TGTGCCAGCAATCCGCGGGGAGACAGGGAGTACGAGCAGTACTTC. This encodes CASNPRGDREYEQYF.

The rearrangement joins TRBV15 to TRBJ1-5; TRBD1 might be the D (5 bases). V lost 3 bases, J lost 2 bases, and 14 bases lay in between. Germline assignment: CDR1 LNHNV and CDR2 YYDKDF (reference sequence). The CDR3 has 16 residues. The CDR3 DNA sequence: TGTGCCACCAGCAGCCCCCGCGGGGGAGGCAATCAGCCCCAGCATTTT. Translated: CATSSPRGGGNQPQHF.

This clone was counted between two and nine times. The chain has TRBV7-3 and TRBJ1-1; D not resolved. Germline V gene lookup returns CDR1 SGHTA and CDR2 FQGTGA. CDR3 length equals 12 residues. V was cut by 8 bases and J by 2 bases, with 9 bases left in between. In DNA form, the CDR3 reads TGTGCCAGCGCAGGTACAAACACTGAAGCTTTCTTT. Protein product: CASAGTNTEAFF.

CDR3 sequence (DNA): TGTGCCAGCTCCCCGTGGGCAGGGAATGAGCAGTTCTTC. Amino acid sequence: CASSPWAGNEQFF. The rearrangement links TRBV28 to TRBJ2-1, with D tentatively TRBD1 (5 bases). Trimming removed 8 bases from V and 7 bases from J, with 15 bases in between. The CDR3 runs 13 residues. CDR1 and CDR2 (germline): MDHEN, SYDVKM.

The rearrangement joins TRBV9 to TRBJ2-3, with a possible D match to TRBD1 (6 bases). V gave up 7 bases and J gave up 1 base, with 10 bases separating them. This CDR3 has 13 residues. The germline CDR1 and CDR2 sequences are SGDLS and YYNGEE. The chain's CDR3 is CASGRGGTDTQYF. In DNA form, the CDR3 reads TGTGCCAGCGGCAGGGGAGGCACAGATACGCAGTATTTT.

CDR3 DNA sequence: TGTGCCAGCAGTCCAAGCCGGGCGGGTGAGCAGTTCTTC. Its translation is CASSPSRAGEQFF. The J gene is TRBJ2-1, the V gene TRBV6-5; tentative D call: TRBD2 (5 bases). The CDR3 runs to 13 residues. Deletions cut 5 bases from V and 9 bases from J, with 14 bases between. Germline CDR1 MNHEY, CDR2 SVGAGI.

The chain joins TRBV27 to TRBJ1-5; no reliable D call. This CDR3 is 15 amino acids long. V was cut by 4 bases and J by 2 bases, with 12 bases left in between. CDR1 is MNHEY, CDR2 SMNVEV, per germline (reference sequence). The CDR3 reads CASSSTGGGNQPQHF. The CDR3 DNA is TGTGCCAGCAGTTCGACCGGAGGCGGCAATCAGCCCCAGCATTTT.

The chain recombines TRBV19 with TRBJ1-2; possibly TRBD1 for D (5 bases). Trimming removed 6 bases from V and 4 bases from J, with 9 bases in between. CDR3 size: 12 residues. Germline V lookup: CDR1 LNHDA, CDR2 SQIVND (reference sequence). CDR3 in DNA: TGTGCCAGTAGGCGGGACCGCTATGGCTACACCTTC. It codes for CASRRDRYGYTF.

V and J are TRBV6-5 and TRBJ2-5; 8 nucleotides agree with TRBD2. CDR1 and CDR2 from the germline V gene are MNHEY and SVGAGI. This CDR3 region has 13 residues. With 7 bases clipped from V and 7 bases from J, the junction kept 8 bases outside the gene matches. CDR3 residues: CASTPPGGWTQYF. Here the CDR3 DNA reads TGTGCCAGCACCCCTCCGGGGGGGTGGACCCAGTACTTC.

This rearrangement joins TRBV11-2 to TRBJ1-2; 7 nucleotides agree with TRBD1. Trimming at V came to 5 bases and at J to 0 bases, leaving 15 bases not matched to a gene. This CDR3 region has 18 residues. CDR1 is SGHAT and CDR2 is FQNNGV in the germline V gene. The CDR3 DNA reads TGTGCCAGCAGCCAAAAGCCGGGACAGTTTCCCTCTAACTATGGCTACACCTTC. Protein product: CASSQKPGQFPSNYGYTF.

The chain uses TRBV10-2 and TRBJ2-3, with a tentative D call TRBD1 (5 bases). The CDR3 length is 17 residues. V lost 6 bases, J lost 1 base, and 20 bases lay in between. The germline CDR1 and CDR2 sequences are WSHSY and SAAADI. The CDR3 DNA sequence: TGCGCCAGCAGAGGACATAGAAGAACTCCAGGCACAGATACGCAGTATTTT. Amino acids: CASRGHRRTPGTDTQYF.

The rearrangement links TRBV4-3 to TRBJ2-2; 7 bases align to TRBD2. J gave up 4 bases and V 0 bases, and 8 bases lay outside the gene matches. The CDR3 covers 17 residues. CDR1 LGHNA and CDR2 YSLEER come from the germline V gene. The CDR3: CASSQDIPLAVTGELFF. For the CDR3, the DNA is TGCGCCAGCAGCCAAGATATTCCCCTAGCGGTCACCGGGGAGCTGTTTTTT.

The chain couples TRBV7-9 to TRBJ2-5; 13 bases are a match to TRBD2. V shed 5 bases and J 0 bases; nucleotides not matched to a gene: 9. The germline V gene encodes CDR1 SEHNR and CDR2 FQNEAQ (reference sequence). The CDR3 contains 18 residues. For the CDR3, the DNA is TGTGCCAGCAGCGCGGGACTAGCGGGGATATTGTACCAAGAGACCCAGTACTTC. Protein sequence: CASSAGLAGILYQETQYF.

The rearrangement links TRBV7-3 to TRBJ2-1; 8 bases align to TRBD1. The CDR3 contains 13 residues. Trimming cost V 3 bases and J 5 bases; bases outside gene matches: 0. Germline V gives CDR1 SGHTA, CDR2 FQGTGA. The CDR3 sequence is CASSLTGDNEQFF. CDR3 bases: TGTGCCAGCAGCTTGACAGGGGACAATGAGCAGTTCTTC.

The rearrangement uses TRBV7-2 and TRBJ1-2; no reliable D call. V lost 3 bases to trimming and J lost 2 bases, with 13 bases between them. The germline gives CDR1 SGHTA, CDR2 FQGNSA. The CDR3 is made up of 15 amino acids. As DNA, the CDR3 is TGTGCCAGCAGCTTGCAATACGACACCAACTATGGCTACACCTTC. It encodes CASSLQYDTNYGYTF.

The gene calls are TRBV4-3 and TRBJ2-1; D remains ambiguous. CDR3 length: 14 residues. The germline V gene has CDR1 LGHNA and CDR2 YSLEER. V dropped 4 bases and J dropped 3 bases, with 10 bases sitting between them. Here the CDR3 reads CASSPNVVYNEQFF. The CDR3 DNA is TGCGCCAGCAGCCCCAACGTAGTCTACAATGAGCAGTTCTTC.